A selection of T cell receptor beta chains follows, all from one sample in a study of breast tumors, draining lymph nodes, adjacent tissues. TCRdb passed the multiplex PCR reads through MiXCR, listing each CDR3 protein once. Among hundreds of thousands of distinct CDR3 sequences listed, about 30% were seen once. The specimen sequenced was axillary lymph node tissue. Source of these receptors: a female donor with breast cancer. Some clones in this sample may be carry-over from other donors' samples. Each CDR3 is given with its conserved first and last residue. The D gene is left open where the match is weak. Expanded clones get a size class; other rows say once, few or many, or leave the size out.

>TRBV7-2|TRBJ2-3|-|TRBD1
CASSLEAGGYF
TGTGCCAGCAGCTTAGAGGCAGGGGGGTATTTT
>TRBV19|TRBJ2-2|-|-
CASSIGPGELFF
TGTGCCAGTAGTATAGGTCCAGGGGAGCTGTTTTTT
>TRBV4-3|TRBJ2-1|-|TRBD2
CASSLQRESYNEQFF
TGCGCCAGCAGCCTGCAGCGGGAGAGTTACAATGAGCAGTTCTTC
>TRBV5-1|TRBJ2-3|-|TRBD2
CASSFITHLSGRTTQYF
TGCGCCAGCAGCTTCATAACCCACCTCAGCGGGAGAACTACGCAGTATTTT
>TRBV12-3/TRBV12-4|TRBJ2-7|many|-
CASANRRGIHEQYF
TGTGCCAGCGCAAACCGTCGGGGTATCCACGAGCAGTACTTC
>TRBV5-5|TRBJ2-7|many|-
CASRPRRDGYEQYF
TGTGCCAGCAGACCTCGGAGGGATGGCTACGAGCAGTACTTC
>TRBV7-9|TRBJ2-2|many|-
CASSSTGSTGELFF
TGTGCCAGCAGCTCGACAGGTTCCACCGGGGAGCTGTTTTTT
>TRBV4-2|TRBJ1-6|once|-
CASSHGTDNPPLHF
TGTGCCAGCAGCCATGGGACCGATAATCCACCCCTCCACTTT
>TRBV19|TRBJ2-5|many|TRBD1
CASSIPGGAGETQYF
TGTGCCAGTAGTATCCCAGGGGGCGCGGGTGAGACCCAGTACTTC
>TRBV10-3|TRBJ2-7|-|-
CAISDTDSYEQYF
TGTGCCATCAGTGATACAGACTCCTACGAGCAGTACTTC
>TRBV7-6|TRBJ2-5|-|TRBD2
CASSLALAGGYETQYF
TGTGCCAGCAGCTTAGCACTAGCGGGAGGTTATGAGACCCAGTACTTC
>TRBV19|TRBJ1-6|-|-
CASSTLSGQSGSPLHF
TGTGCCAGTAGTACCCTCTCTGGACAATCGGGTTCACCCCTCCACTTT
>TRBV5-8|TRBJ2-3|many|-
CASSLPASDTQYF
TGTGCCAGCAGCTTGCCCGCTAGCGATACGCAGTATTTT
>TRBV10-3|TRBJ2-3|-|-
CAISESWGPTDTQYF
TGTGCCATCAGTGAGTCATGGGGCCCCACAGATACGCAGTATTTT
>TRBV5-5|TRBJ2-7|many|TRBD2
CASSLTASGAYEQYF
TGTGCCAGCAGCTTGACGGCTAGCGGGGCCTACGAGCAGTACTTC
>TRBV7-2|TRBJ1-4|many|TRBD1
CASSLRGRNEKLFF
TGTGCCAGCAGCTTAAGGGGGCGCAATGAAAAACTGTTTTTT
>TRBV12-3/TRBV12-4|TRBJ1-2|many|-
CASSLLRAEYGYTF
TGTGCCAGCAGTTTACTCAGGGCGGAATATGGCTACACCTTC
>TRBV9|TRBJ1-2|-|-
CASSEGRNYGYTF
TGTGCCAGCAGCGAGGGGAGGAACTATGGCTACACCTTC
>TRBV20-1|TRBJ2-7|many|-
CSASLARLEQYF
TGCAGTGCGAGTCTGGCGCGCCTGGAGCAGTACTTC
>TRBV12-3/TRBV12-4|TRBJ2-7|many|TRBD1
CASTLGGQGYEQYF
TGTGCCAGCACCCTAGGGGGACAGGGCTACGAGCAGTACTTC
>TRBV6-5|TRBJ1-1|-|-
CASSYRDTRGEAFF
TGTGCCAGCAGTTACCGGGACACCCGGGGTGAAGCTTTCTTT
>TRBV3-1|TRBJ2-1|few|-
CASSQDWSPPFF
TGTGCCAGCAGCCAAGATTGGAGTCCGCCGTTCTTC
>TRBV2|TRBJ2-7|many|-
CASSAVHSSYEQYF
TGTGCCAGCAGTGCGGTCCACTCCTCCTACGAGCAGTACTTC
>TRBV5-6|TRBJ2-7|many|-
CASSLNRPYEQYF
TGTGCCAGCAGCTTGAACAGGCCCTACGAGCAGTACTTC
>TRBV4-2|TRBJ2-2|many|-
CASKPQTGELFF
TGTGCCAGCAAACCTCAGACCGGGGAGCTGTTTTTT
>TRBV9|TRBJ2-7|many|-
CPALHEQYF
TGTCCTGCCCTGCACGAGCAGTACTTC
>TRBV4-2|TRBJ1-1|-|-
CASSQDVNTEAFF
TGTGCCAGCAGCCAAGATGTGAACACTGAAGCTTTCTTT
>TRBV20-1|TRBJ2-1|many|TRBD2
CSAPHLGGTSGRDRFF
TGCAGTGCTCCCCACCTGGGTGGGACTAGCGGGAGAGATAGGTTCTTC
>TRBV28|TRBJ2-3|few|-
CASSFLTGSSTDTQYF
TGTGCCAGCAGTTTTCTGACAGGTTCTAGCACAGATACGCAGTATTTT
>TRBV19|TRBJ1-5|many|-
CASSMAGAGAKPQHF
TGTGCCAGTAGTATGGCCGGGGCAGGGGCAAAGCCCCAGCATTTT
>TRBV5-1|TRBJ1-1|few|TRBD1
CASRDREGITEAFF
TGCGCCAGCAGGGACAGGGAGGGTATCACTGAAGCTTTCTTT